This passage covers 14 T cell receptor beta chains from one sample sequenced in a study of T cell responses to AZD1222 COVID-19 vaccine. The assay was immunoSEQ multiplex PCR, and TCRdb's table has in-frame clones only and misses some. This table has around 20,000 clones, almost 85% appearing once. Sequencing used peripheral blood, obtained 28 days after the second AZD1222 dose. The receptors originated from an adult who received the AZD1222 COVID-19 vaccine.

This clone was counted a few times. J is TRBJ2-1 and V is TRBV4-1, with 7 bases identical to TRBD2. Germline CDR1 reads MGHRA; CDR2 reads YSYEKL. After removal of 4 bases from V and 9 bases from J, the junction contained 6 bases not matched to a gene. CDR3 length: 13 amino acids. The CDR3 bases are TGCGCCAGCAGCCTCAGTCCGGGGGGTGAGCAGTTCTTC. It yields the protein CASSLSPGGEQFF.

The sample holds one count of this clone. The genes are TRBV5-1 and TRBJ2-2; 13 bases map to TRBD2. Germline loops: CDR1 SGHRS, CDR2 YFSETQ. Losses at the gene ends were 6 bases for V and 3 bases for J; bases not matched to a gene: 8. This CDR3 region has 17 residues. The CDR3 spells CASTRVGLAGDTGELFF. The CDR3 DNA is TGCGCCAGCACCAGGGTCGGACTAGCGGGAGACACCGGGGAGCTGTTTTTT. The complete variable domain, with remaining parts taken from reference TRBV5-1 and TRBJ2-2, reads KAGVTQTPRYLIKTRGQQVTLSCSPISGHRSVSWYQQTPGQGLQFLFEYFSETQRNKGNFPGRFSGRQFSNSRSEMNVSTLELGDSALYLCASTRVGLAGDTGELFFGEGSRLTVL.

This clone turned up a few times. The V gene is TRBV7-9, the J gene TRBJ2-7; 11 bases line up with TRBD2. CDR3 length equals 17 residues. Trimming at V came to 3 bases and at J to 6 bases, leaving 13 bases not matched to a gene. CDR1 is SEHNR and CDR2 is FQNEAQ in the germline V gene (reference sequence). The CDR3 loop reads CASSFDRHSLAGGEQYF. In nucleotides, the CDR3 is TGTGCCAGCAGCTTCGACAGACATTCTCTAGCGGGAGGCGAGCAGTACTTC.

The V and J genes are TRBV30 and TRBJ1-1; tentative D call: TRBD1 (5 bases). This CDR3 spans 13 amino acids. The germline CDR1 and CDR2 sequences are GTSNPN and SVGIG (reference sequence). V was trimmed by 5 bases and J by 4 bases, leaving 14 bases between them. Here the CDR3 DNA reads TGTGCCTGGTCCCAAGGGGTAACCACTGAAGCTTTCTTT. Residues: CAWSQGVTTEAFF.

The CDR3 reads CASSRTPGELFF. The CDR3 DNA follows: TGTGCCAGCAGTCGGACTCCCGGGGAGCTGTTTTTT. The rearrangement links TRBV12-3 or TRBV12-4 to TRBJ2-2, with a possible D match to TRBD2 (5 bases). The CDR3 has 12 residues. V gave up 5 bases and J gave up 6 bases, with 7 bases separating them.

The count of this clone is one. The V call is TRBV4-1, the J call TRBJ1-2, with 9 bases lining up with TRBD1. The V and J ends lost 6 bases and 6 bases, in that order; junction bases with no gene match: 14. This CDR3 is 16 amino acids long. Germline CDR1 and CDR2: MGHRA and YSYEKL. CDR3 in amino acids: CASRGQGTRGSNGYTF. For the CDR3, the DNA is TGCGCCAGCAGGGGACAGGGAACACGCGGTAGTAATGGCTACACCTTC.

The chain uses TRBV11-2 and TRBJ2-7; 9 bases are shared with TRBD2. V dropped 1 base and J dropped 6; count of bases not matched to a gene: 4. Germline CDR1 SGHAT, CDR2 FQNNGV. The CDR3 contains 14 residues. CDR3: CASSLVAGVGEQYF. The CDR3 DNA follows: TGTGCCAGCAGCTTAGTAGCGGGAGTAGGCGAGCAGTACTTC.

The chain carries TRBV28 and TRBJ1-2; D is possibly TRBD1 (5 bases). CDR1 is MDHEN and CDR2 is SYDVKM in the germline V gene. The CDR3 has 15 amino acids. The V and J ends lost 6 bases and 4 bases respectively, with 18 bases between them. In nucleotides, the CDR3 is TGTGCCAGCAGCCCCGGGGCCTCGAGGGTCTATGGCTACACCTTC. This codes for CASSPGASRVYGYTF.

The V gene is TRBV6-5, the J gene TRBJ1-5, with D possibly being TRBD1 (5 bases). The V gene lost 3 bases and the J gene lost 5 bases, with 8 bases spanning the gap. The germline V gene encodes CDR1 MNHEY and CDR2 SVGAGI. This CDR3 spans 13 amino acids. The CDR3 DNA reads TGTGCCAGCAGTTATAAGGGGTATCAGCCCCAGCATTTT. Protein product: CASSYKGYQPQHF.

The chain recombines TRBV29-1 with TRBJ2-1; D is perhaps TRBD2 (5 bases). The germline V gene encodes CDR1 SQVTM and CDR2 ANQGSEA. This CDR3 spans 14 amino acids. The ends were cut back, 4 bases at V and 7 bases at J, with 17 bases in the middle. The CDR3 region is CSVGGGSQSNEQFF. The DNA for the CDR3 is TGCAGCGTTGGAGGTGGGAGTCAGTCGAATGAGCAGTTCTTC.

This chain connects TRBV6-1 to TRBJ1-6; D call uncertain. Between the trimmed V and J ends, which lost 2 bases and 8 bases, there was a span of 16 bases. Germline V lookup: CDR1 MNHNS, CDR2 SASEGT. The CDR3 covers 16 residues. The CDR3 region has the DNA TGTGCCAGCAGTGAATTGGGCACCACTATTGATTCACCCCTCCACTTT. Protein: CASSELGTTIDSPLHF.

The CDR3 nucleotides are TGCGCCAGTTTCGACTTCTACTACGAGCAGTACTTC. Its translation is CASFDFYYEQYF. J is TRBJ2-7 and V is TRBV5-1; D is unresolved. With 8 bases removed from V and 3 bases from J, the gap between germline ends came to 12 bases. Per the germline V gene, CDR1 is SGHRS and CDR2 is YFSETQ. The CDR3 has 12 residues.

DNA of the CDR3: TGCAGTGCTAGTGGGGGGGTCGGCTACACCTTC. Translation: CSASGGVGYTF. J is TRBJ1-2 and V is TRBV20-1; weak D call: TRBD1 (5 bases). Per germline, CDR1 DFQATT and CDR2 SNEGSKA (reference sequence). Trimming took 3 bases from V and 8 from J, leaving 10 bases between them. The CDR3 runs to 11 residues.

J is TRBJ1-6 and V is TRBV7-2; D not certain. Germline CDR1 reads SGHTA; CDR2 reads FQGNSA. This CDR3 spans 12 amino acids. Trimming left V 4 bases short and J 7 bases short, with 5 bases between. DNA of the CDR3: TGTGCCAGCAGCTACCAGAATTCACCCCTCCACTTT. Translating it yields CASSYQNSPLHF.